The 29 T cell receptor beta chains presented below share a single source sample, sequenced in a study of T cells in Graves' hyperthyroidism and ophthalmopathy. Amplified TCR beta CDR3 regions came from RNA transcripts. Primed by the HTBI set, a first-round RT-PCR was run on the TCR CDR3. Using its own MiXCR run on the multiplex PCR reads, TCRdb lists one record per CDR3 protein. Of 350,000 or so distinct CDR3 sequences listed, about 17% are singletons. Sample: blood. The receptors were sampled from a woman aged 30 to 39 with Graves' hyperthyroidism that later progressed to Graves' ophthalmopathy.

The sample holds many counts of this clonotype. This rearrangement joins TRBV11-2 to TRBJ2-2; perhaps TRBD2 as D (6 bases). Trimming pared 5 bases from V and 5 bases from J, leaving 15 bases between. The CDR3 has 15 residues. Per the germline V gene, CDR1 is SGHAT and CDR2 is FQNNGV. The CDR3: CASSPRLDRTGELFF. CDR3 bases: TGTGCCAGCAGCCCTCGACTAGATAGGACCGGGGAGCTGTTTTTT. The full variable domain, completed using reference TRBV11-2 and TRBJ2-2, is EAGVAQSPRYKIIEKRQSVAFWCNPISGHATLYWYQQILGQGPKLLIQFQNNGVVDDSQLPKDRFSAERLKGVDSTLKIQPAKLEDSAVYLCASSPRLDRTGELFFGEGSRLTVL.

This clonotype was observed at least ten times. The chain carries TRBV12-3 or TRBV12-4 and TRBJ1-3; D is perhaps TRBD1 (5 bases). Trimming stripped 7 bases from V and 0 bases from J, with 16 bases between. The CDR3 contains 16 residues. CDR3 amino acids: CASTPGRGLSGNTIYF. CDR3 bases: TGTGCCAGCACCCCGGGACGGGGTCTCTCTGGAAACACCATATATTTT.

This clonotype was seen repeatedly, ten times or more. The chain links TRBV2 to TRBJ2-5; D perhaps matches TRBD1 (5 bases). The CDR3 is 14 residues long. The V end lost 7 bases, the J end lost 2 bases, and 14 bases lay between the germline ends. Per the germline V gene, CDR1 is SNHLY and CDR2 is FYNNEI. CDR3 coding DNA: TGTGCCAGCAATCGGCGCAGGGCTCAAGAGACCCAGTACTTC. Translated, it gives CASNRRRAQETQYF.

Points on this clonotype: A much larger clonotype is one base distant, so this may be a read error. The V call is TRBV6-1, the J call TRBJ2-3; 9 positions agree with TRBD1. The CDR3 loop spans 16 amino acids. Germline loops: CDR1 MNHNS, CDR2 SASEGT. In DNA form, the CDR3 reads TGTGCCAGCAGAGCCCGACAGGGGGGTAGCACAGATATGCAGTATTTT. Translating gives CASRARQGGSTDMQYF.

This clonotype came up many times. The chain links TRBV20-1 to TRBJ2-1; 7 nucleotides match TRBD2. Germline V lookup: CDR1 DFQATT, CDR2 SNEGSKA (reference sequence). CDR3 size: 18 residues. Unmatched junction bases numbered 17, after V lost 6 bases and J lost 0 bases. The CDR3 DNA sequence: TGCAGTGCAAACACCTTGGGACTACAAGGTAGCTCCTACAATGAGCAGTTCTTC. This gives the protein CSANTLGLQGSSYNEQFF.

The chain employs TRBV7-9 and TRBJ2-3, with D unresolved. V was clipped by 1 base and J by 2 bases, with 7 bases between them. The germline V gene has CDR1 SEHNR and CDR2 FQNEAQ (reference sequence). The CDR3 runs 14 residues. The CDR3 region is CASSLDLATDTQYF. In DNA, the CDR3 is TGTGCCAGCAGCTTAGATTTAGCCACAGATACGCAGTATTTT. The variable domain in full, with the rest retrieved from reference TRBV7-9 and TRBJ2-3, is DTGVSQNPRHKITKRGQNVTFRCDPISEHNRLYWYRQTLGQGPEFLTYFQNEAQLEKSRLLSDRFSAERPKGSFSTLEIQRTEQGDSAMYLCASSLDLATDTQYFGPGTRLTVL.

This chain uses TRBV20-1 with TRBJ1-2; 10 nucleotides match TRBD1. Trimming took 3 bases from V and 7 from J; bases not matched to a gene: 17. Germline loops: CDR1 DFQATT, CDR2 SNEGSKA (reference sequence). This CDR3 contains 17 residues. CDR3 sequence: CSASPSKPGQGIGGYTF. For the CDR3, the DNA is TGCAGTGCTAGCCCCTCTAAACCGGGACAGGGGATCGGTGGCTACACCTTC.

V gene TRBV7-6 combines with J gene TRBJ2-6, with D uncertain. The length of the CDR3 is 15 residues. V was cut by 1 base and J by 1 base, with 5 bases left in between. In germline, CDR1 is SGHVS, CDR2 FNYEAQ. In DNA form, the CDR3 reads TGTGCCAGCAGCTTAGATGGGTCTGGGGCCAACGTCCTGACTTTC. Its translation is CASSLDGSGANVLTF.

The CDR3 nucleotides are TGTGCCAGCAGCCAAGAGTTGGCTAACTATGGCTACACCTTC. Encoded protein: CASSQELANYGYTF. This chain uses TRBV3-1 with TRBJ1-2; D call uncertain. V lost 0 bases to trimming and J lost 0 bases, with 5 bases between them. This CDR3 spans 14 amino acids. The germline V gene has CDR1 LGHDT and CDR2 YNNKEL (reference sequence).

This clonotype was observed many times. The chain recombines TRBV5-1 with TRBJ2-2; 9 nucleotides agree with TRBD1. CDR1 and CDR2 (germline): SGHRS, YFSETQ. V trimming: 0 bases; J trimming: 0 bases; junction bases outside the gene matches: 6. The CDR3 length is 18 residues. For the CDR3, the DNA is TGCGCCAGCAGCTTGGTAGGGACAGGGAAGGCGAACACCGGGGAGCTGTTTTTT. It encodes CASSLVGTGKANTGELFF.

This clonotype was detected many times. This chain joins TRBV6-1 and TRBJ2-7; TRBD1 agrees at 9 bases. The V gene's germline CDR1 is MNHNS and CDR2 SASEGT. Trimming cost V 8 bases and J 7 bases; bases outside gene matches: 6. The CDR3 has 12 residues. The CDR3 bases are TGTGCCAGCTCACAGGGGGCAGGGGAGCAGTACTTC. Encoded protein: CASSQGAGEQYF.

The V and J genes are TRBV12-3 or TRBV12-4 and TRBJ1-1; perhaps TRBD1 as D (6 bases). Trimming pared 8 bases from V and 1 base from J, leaving 17 bases between. The length of the CDR3 is 15 residues. The CDR3, as DNA: TGTGCCAGCGTCTTTAGGGGGGAGACGAACACTGAAGCTTTCTTT. It codes for CASVFRGETNTEAFF.

The V call is TRBV19, the J call TRBJ1-3; D might be TRBD1 (5 bases). This CDR3 spans 17 amino acids. The V and J ends lost 6 bases and 4 bases respectively, with 22 bases between them. Looked up from germline, CDR1 is LNHDA and CDR2 is SQIVND (reference sequence). CDR3 residues: CASRGPVQDTSGNTIYF. CDR3 nucleotide sequence: TGTGCCAGTAGAGGACCAGTACAGGACACGTCAGGAAACACCATATATTTT.

In this sample, this clonotype turned up many times. This chain joins TRBV11-2 and TRBJ2-2, with a possible D match to TRBD2 (7 bases). CDR1 and CDR2 from the germline V gene are SGHAT and FQNNGV. Trimming pared 5 bases from V and 6 bases from J, leaving 22 bases between. This CDR3 region has 17 residues. The CDR3 DNA follows: TGTGCCAGCAGCCGGGGGGCGACTAGGGCGTACGCCGGGGAGCTGTTTTTT. It is translated as CASSRGATRAYAGELFF.

This clonotype was observed many times. The V gene is TRBV28, the J gene TRBJ2-7; 8 nucleotides line up with TRBD1. The length of the CDR3 is 13 residues. From germline, CDR1 is MDHEN and CDR2 SYDVKM. V trimming: 9 bases; J trimming: 3 bases; junction bases outside the gene matches: 7. CDR3 in amino acids: CASWDRLNYEQYF. The DNA of the CDR3 is TGTGCCAGTTGGGACAGGCTAAACTACGAGCAGTACTTC.

V usage is TRBV2 and J usage is TRBJ2-1, with D perhaps assigned TRBD1 or TRBD2 (5 bases each). This CDR3 comprises 15 residues. The V gene lost 2 bases and the J gene lost 12 bases, with 20 bases spanning the gap. Germline CDR1 and CDR2: SNHLY and FYNNEI. The CDR3 DNA reads as TGTGCCAGCAGTGAATATGAAAGGGGCCGGACTGGGCAGTTCTTC. Its translation is CASSEYERGRTGQFF.

This clonotype turned up a few times. V gene TRBV20-1 combines with J gene TRBJ2-7; D might be TRBD1 (6 bases). Germline values: CDR1 DFQATT, CDR2 SNEGSKA (reference sequence). V dropped 0 bases and J dropped 3 bases, with 9 bases sitting between them. This CDR3 has 13 residues. This chain's CDR3 is CSAREGAIYEQYF. The CDR3 region has the DNA TGCAGTGCTAGAGAGGGGGCGATCTACGAGCAGTACTTC.

This clonotype was detected many times. The chain has TRBV28 and TRBJ2-7; TRBD1 matches at 11 bases. CDR1 MDHEN and CDR2 SYDVKM come from the germline V gene. Trimming took 6 bases from V and 2 from J; bases not matched to a gene: 6. The CDR3 length is 15 residues. The CDR3: CASSDPGQGAYEQYF. The CDR3 nucleotides read TGTGCCAGCAGCGACCCGGGACAGGGGGCCTACGAGCAGTACTTC.

The chain links TRBV7-9 to TRBJ1-1; D is unresolved. The V gene's germline CDR1 is SEHNR and CDR2 FQNEAQ (reference sequence). This CDR3 is 16 amino acids long. Trimming took 4 bases from V and 1 from J, leaving 16 bases between them. Here the CDR3 DNA reads TGTGCCAGCAGCTGGAGGACGGCACAACCGAACACTGAAGCTTTCTTT. As protein: CASSWRTAQPNTEAFF.

This clonotype was seen only a few times. With a much larger clone just one base away, this may be a read error. The chain has TRBV28 and TRBJ2-5, with 7 bases fitting TRBD2. The CDR3 is made up of 14 amino acids. V lost 6 bases and J lost 5; bases outside the gene matches: 9. Germline V gene sequence: CDR1 MDHEN, CDR2 SYDVKM. CDR3 DNA sequence: TGTGCCAGCAGCCTCCTCGGGGGGAGGGAGACCCAGTACTTC. Translation gives CASSLLGGRETQYF.

There are many counts of this clonotype. The chain has TRBV2 and TRBJ2-1; TRBD2 matches 14 bases. CDR1 SNHLY and CDR2 FYNNEI come from the germline V gene. V dropped 7 bases and J dropped 10; count of bases not matched to a gene: 6. This CDR3 is built from 14 residues. The CDR3 DNA reads TGTGCCAGCACGACTAGCGGGGGGGCGGAGGAGCAGTTCTTC. This encodes CASTTSGGAEEQFF.

The J gene is TRBJ2-1, the V gene TRBV5-8; D is undetermined. Germline CDR1 SGHTS, CDR2 YDEGEE. V was pared by 7 bases and J by 8 bases, with 16 bases between. This CDR3 comprises 13 residues. CDR3 DNA sequence: TGTGCCAGCCTGAGTACTTTCTTGGATGAGCAGTTCTTC. It specifies CASLSTFLDEQFF. The full variable domain, completed using reference TRBV5-8 and TRBJ2-1, is EAGVTQSPTHLIKTRGQQATLRCSPISGHTSVYWYQQALGLGLQFLLWYDEGEERNRGNFPPRFSGRQFPNYSSELNVNALELEDSALYLCASLSTFLDEQFFGPGTRLTVL.

There are a few counts of this clonotype. The V call is TRBV28, the J call TRBJ2-1; 9 nucleotides line up with TRBD1. The CDR3 is made up of 14 amino acids. The V gene's germline CDR1 is MDHEN and CDR2 SYDVKM. V shed 6 bases and J 6 bases; nucleotides not matched to a gene: 6. Here the CDR3 reads CASRLVDRGNEQFF. The CDR3 coding sequence is TGTGCCAGCAGACTAGTGGACAGGGGCAATGAGCAGTTCTTC.

This clonotype was picked up many times. V usage is TRBV3-1 and J usage is TRBJ1-1; 10 nucleotides align to TRBD1. CDR1 is LGHDT and CDR2 is YNNKEL in the germline V gene (reference sequence). The CDR3 runs to 14 residues. V shed 8 bases and J 5 bases; nucleotides not matched to a gene: 8. DNA of the CDR3: TGTGCCAGCTCACGGACAGGGGGAGCTACTGAAGCTTTCTTT. It yields the protein CASSRTGGATEAFF.

The chain has TRBV9 and TRBJ2-3; a possible D gene is TRBD1 (6 bases). V was pared by 0 bases and J by 1 base, with 12 bases between. The CDR3 contains 16 residues. Germline V gives CDR1 SGDLS, CDR2 YYNGEE. The CDR3 loop is CASSVEVEGGTDTQYF. The CDR3 coding sequence is TGTGCCAGCAGCGTAGAAGTTGAGGGGGGCACAGATACGCAGTATTTT.

This clonotype was detected ten times or more. This chain joins TRBV10-3 and TRBJ2-1; 8 bases agree with TRBD1. This CDR3 is 14 amino acids long. Germline CDR1 and CDR2: ENHRY and SYGVKD. After removal of 4 bases from V and 8 bases from J, the junction contained 7 bases not matched to a gene. The CDR3 is CAISVRRGLDEQFF. The CDR3, as DNA: TGTGCCATCAGTGTTCGCAGGGGGCTCGATGAGCAGTTCTTC.

Ten or more counts support this clonotype. This chain links TRBV9 with TRBJ2-5; D gene ambiguous. Germline CDR1 is SGDLS and CDR2 is YYNGEE. Trimming took off 3 bases at V and 0 bases at J, with 3 bases between the two ends. This CDR3 contains 12 residues. CDR3 sequence: CASSAHQETQYF. The CDR3 bases are TGTGCCAGCAGCGCGCACCAAGAGACCCAGTACTTC.

This clonotype has a handful of counts. The rearrangement links TRBV7-6 to TRBJ2-5, with D maybe TRBD2 (5 bases). The CDR3 covers 15 residues. Germline V gene lookup returns CDR1 SGHVS and CDR2 FNYEAQ. Deletions cut 1 base from V and 5 bases from J, with 14 bases between. Written as DNA, the CDR3 is TGTGCCAGCAGCTTAGGTGGGAGTGTCAGGGAGACCCAGTACTTC. It specifies CASSLGGSVRETQYF. Variable domain in full (rest from reference TRBV7-6 and TRBJ2-5): GAGVSQSPRYKVTKRGQDVALRCDPISGHVSLYWYRQALGQGPEFLTYFNYEAQQDKSGLPNDRFSAERPEGSISTLTIQRTEQRDSAMYRCASSLGGSVRETQYFGPGTRLLVL.

This clonotype appeared many times. The CDR3 DNA is TGTGCCAGCAGCTTACGCCCGGACTACGAGCAGTACTTC. It yields the protein CASSLRPDYEQYF. The chain has TRBV7-9 and TRBJ2-7; D not certain. The germline gives CDR1 SEHNR, CDR2 FQNEAQ (reference sequence). The length of the CDR3 is 13 residues. The V end lost 2 bases, the J end lost 3 bases, and 8 bases lay between the germline ends.